These T cell receptor beta chains were read from a single sample in a study of shared clonotypes between healthy human individuals. Generated by immunoSEQ multiplex PCR, the TCRdb table keeps only in-frame clones and is missing some. The sample has around 500,000 clones, around 75% seen once. The sequencing input was PBMCs. These receptors all come from a woman between 35 and 50 years old in good health. Some clones in this sample may be carry-over from other donors' samples. Each CDR3 is given with its conserved first and last residue. The D gene is left open where the match is weak. Clone size appears in some rows only: once, few, many, or a class for an expanded clone.

few	TRBV27	.	TRBJ1-4	CASSLRGGAQNEKLFF	TGTGCCAGCAGTTTACGAGGCGGTGCTCAGAATGAAAAACTGTTTTTT
.	TRBV6-6	TRBD1	TRBJ2-7	CASSYGTGYEQYF	TGTGCCAGCAGTTACGGGACAGGGTACGAGCAGTACTTC
.	TRBV7-9	.	TRBJ2-7	CASSLAGSEQYF	TGTGCCAGCAGCTTAGCAGGGAGCGAGCAGTACTTC
.	TRBV5-4	.	TRBJ2-1	CASSADSTYNEQFF	TGTGCCAGCAGCGCCGACTCAACCTACAATGAGCAGTTCTTC
.	TRBV6-1	TRBD1	TRBJ1-4	CASSEVAGGNEKLFF	TGTGCCAGCAGTGAAGTGGCAGGGGGTAATGAAAAACTGTTTTTT
.	TRBV27	.	TRBJ2-2	CASSLEGRGSGELFF	TGTGCCAGCAGTTTAGAGGGCAGGGGTTCCGGGGAGCTGTTTTTT
.	TRBV28	.	TRBJ2-7	CASSRDRTYEQYF	TGTGCCAGCAGTCGAGATCGAACCTACGAGCAGTACTTC
few	TRBV15	.	TRBJ2-7	CATSRQREGVYEQYF	TGTGCCACCAGCCGACAGAGAGAGGGAGTTTACGAGCAGTACTTC
.	TRBV7-6	TRBD1	TRBJ1-1	CASSTDRGATEAFF	TGTGCCAGCAGCACTGACAGGGGGGCCACTGAAGCTTTCTTT
few	TRBV11-2	.	TRBJ2-2	CASSSPSGRNTNTGELFF	TGTGCCAGCAGCTCTCCCTCGGGGAGGAACACGAACACCGGGGAGCTGTTTTTT
.	TRBV4-1	TRBD1	TRBJ2-5	CASSQVPGGEKTQYF	TGCGCCAGCAGCCAAGTCCCAGGGGGCGAGAAGACCCAGTACTTC
.	TRBV11-2	.	TRBJ1-3	CASSPRQRSSGNTIYF	TGTGCCAGCAGCCCGAGACAGAGGAGCTCTGGAAACACCATATATTTT
.	TRBV7-3	TRBD2	TRBJ2-1	CASSLGEGPYNEQFF	TGTGCCAGCAGCTTAGGGGAGGGCCCCTACAATGAGCAGTTCTTC
few	TRBV27	.	TRBJ1-2	CASIPPVGGYTF	TGTGCCAGCATTCCCCCCGTAGGTGGCTACACCTTC
.	TRBV7-3	.	TRBJ1-1	CASSLDYNTEAFF	TGTGCCAGCAGCCTTGACTATAACACTGAAGCTTTCTTT
.	TRBV15	.	TRBJ2-3	CATSRDGKDTQYF	TGTGCCACCAGCAGAGATGGAAAAGATACGCAGTATTTT
.	TRBV5-1	.	TRBJ1-3	CASSLDGAPGNTIYF	TGCGCCAGCAGCTTGGACGGGGCACCTGGAAACACCATATATTTT
.	TRBV20-1	.	TRBJ1-2	CSAKGSYGYTF	TGCAGTGCTAAAGGATCCTATGGCTACACCTTC
once	TRBV18	TRBD1	TRBJ2-1	CASSPPGQGRYNEQFF	TGTGCCAGCTCACCACCCGGACAGGGGCGCTACAATGAGCAGTTCTTC
.	TRBV5-4	TRBD1	TRBJ1-4	CASSWDRTNEKLFF	TGTGCCAGCAGCTGGGACAGAACTAATGAAAAACTGTTTTTT
.	TRBV28	.	TRBJ1-1	CASSWSYRVQNTEAFF	TGTGCCAGCAGTTGGAGCTACAGGGTTCAGAACACTGAAGCTTTCTTT
few	TRBV7-9	.	TRBJ1-2	CASSLLTEGYTF	TGTGCCAGCAGCCTCCTAACGGAGGGCTACACCTTC
.	TRBV7-9	.	TRBJ1-1	CASSLLQGSTEAFF	TGTGCCAGCAGCTTATTGCAGGGGTCCACTGAAGCTTTCTTT
once	TRBV7-2	.	TRBJ2-2	CASSFGMVSPGELFF	TGTGCCAGCAGCTTTGGGATGGTCAGCCCCGGGGAGCTGTTTTTT
.	TRBV28	TRBD1	TRBJ1-1	CASRTGTLNTEAFF	TGTGCCAGCAGGACAGGGACCTTGAACACTGAAGCTTTCTTT
.	TRBV14	.	TRBJ2-1	CASSLKTHRVEQFF	TGTGCCAGCAGCCTAAAAACTCACCGGGTTGAGCAGTTCTTC
.	TRBV28	.	TRBJ2-2	CASSLSSSWTGELFF	TGTGCCAGCAGTTTATCCTCCTCCTGGACCGGGGAGCTGTTTTTT
.	TRBV19	.	TRBJ1-2	CASSGLTDSAYGYTF	TGTGCCAGTAGTGGGCTGACGGATTCCGCCTATGGCTACACCTTC
.	TRBV27	.	TRBJ2-7	CASSPPDSYEQYF	TGTGCCAGCAGTCCCCCGGACAGTTACGAGCAGTACTTC
.	TRBV27	TRBD1	TRBJ1-2	CATRTGGGYGYTF	TGTGCCACAAGGACAGGGGGCGGCTATGGCTACACCTTC
.	TRBV4-3	.	TRBJ1-1	CASSQDARQNTEAFF	TGCGCCAGCAGCCAAGATGCGAGACAGAACACTGAAGCTTTCTTT
.	TRBV7-9	.	TRBJ2-3	CASSLRGTSTDTQYF	TGTGCCAGCAGCTTACGGGGTACTAGCACAGATACGCAGTATTTT
.	TRBV29-1	.	TRBJ1-4	CSVAGVGATNEKLFF	TGCAGCGTTGCGGGGGTGGGGGCGACTAATGAAAAACTGTTTTTT
once	TRBV5-1	.	TRBJ2-7	CASSLAGGPPPYEQYF	TGCGCCAGCAGCTTGGCCGGGGGGCCCCCCCCCTACGAGCAGTACTTC
.	TRBV27	.	TRBJ2-2	CASSLGGVGELFF	TGTGCCAGCAGTTTAGGGGGTGTCGGGGAGCTGTTTTTT
.	TRBV27	TRBD2	TRBJ2-2	CASRGTSGRHITGELFF	TGTGCCAGCAGGGGGACTAGCGGGAGACATATCACCGGGGAGCTGTTTTTT
.	TRBV27	TRBD2	TRBJ2-4	CASSLSLFLWASGSVAKNIQYF	TGTGCCAGCAGTTTATCCCTATTCTTGTGGGCTAGCGGGAGTGTTGCCAAAAACATTCAGTACTTC
.	TRBV14	.	TRBJ1-5	CASSQFQPQHF	TGTGCCAGCAGCCAATTTCAGCCCCAGCATTTT
.	TRBV5-8	.	TRBJ1-2	CASSLGAGPTPTPGYTF	TGTGCCAGCAGCTTGGGGGCTGGGCCGACGCCGACCCCTGGCTACACCTTC
.	TRBV18	.	TRBJ2-1	CASSPGRNSYNEQFF	TGTGCCAGCTCACCGGGCAGAAACTCCTACAATGAGCAGTTCTTC
.	TRBV18	TRBD1	TRBJ1-1	CASSPPTGTNTEAFF	TGTGCCAGCTCACCGCCGACAGGGACGAACACTGAAGCTTTCTTT
.	TRBV19	.	TRBJ2-3	CASSAYPGVPSTDTQYF	TGTGCCAGTAGTGCATACCCGGGAGTTCCTAGCACAGATACGCAGTATTTT
.	TRBV2	.	TRBJ2-1	CASSEGGSHYYNEQFF	TGTGCCAGCAGTGAAGGAGGCAGTCATTACTACAATGAGCAGTTCTTC
once	TRBV11-2	.	TRBJ2-5	CASSFNPGSQETQYF	TGTGCCAGCAGCTTCAACCCGGGATCCCAAGAGACCCAGTACTTC
.	TRBV28	.	TRBJ2-7	CASTLDEQYF	TGTGCCAGCACGTTAGACGAGCAGTACTTC
.	TRBV28	TRBD2	TRBJ2-3	CASRGPAGGGWLDTQYF	TGTGCCAGCCGGGGCCCGGCGGGAGGGGGTTGGTTGGATACGCAGTATTTT
once	TRBV5-1	.	TRBJ2-2	CASSYPGHEGTGELFF	TGCGCCAGCAGCTACCCCGGGCACGAAGGCACCGGGGAGCTGTTTTTT
.	TRBV6-1	.	TRBJ1-2	CASRMWAGRDYGYTF	TGTGCCAGCAGGATGTGGGCAGGGCGGGACTATGGCTACACCTTC
few	TRBV30	TRBD1	TRBJ2-7	CAWQAGTGRHEQYF	TGTGCCTGGCAAGCCGGGACAGGACGCCACGAGCAGTACTTC
.	TRBV30	TRBD2	TRBJ2-3	CAWRLAGGPGTDTQYF	TGTGCCTGGAGGCTAGCGGGAGGGCCAGGGACAGATACGCAGTATTTT
.	TRBV28	.	TRBJ1-1	CASSLGTNTEAFF	TGTGCCAGCAGTTTAGGGACGAACACTGAAGCTTTCTTT
.	TRBV19	TRBD1	TRBJ2-6	CASSAWTGVSYVLTF	TGTGCCAGTAGTGCCTGGACAGGGGTTTCTTACGTCCTGACTTTC
.	TRBV19	.	TRBJ2-1	CASSTGEGRDEQFF	TGTGCCAGTAGTACGGGAGAAGGTCGCGATGAGCAGTTCTTC